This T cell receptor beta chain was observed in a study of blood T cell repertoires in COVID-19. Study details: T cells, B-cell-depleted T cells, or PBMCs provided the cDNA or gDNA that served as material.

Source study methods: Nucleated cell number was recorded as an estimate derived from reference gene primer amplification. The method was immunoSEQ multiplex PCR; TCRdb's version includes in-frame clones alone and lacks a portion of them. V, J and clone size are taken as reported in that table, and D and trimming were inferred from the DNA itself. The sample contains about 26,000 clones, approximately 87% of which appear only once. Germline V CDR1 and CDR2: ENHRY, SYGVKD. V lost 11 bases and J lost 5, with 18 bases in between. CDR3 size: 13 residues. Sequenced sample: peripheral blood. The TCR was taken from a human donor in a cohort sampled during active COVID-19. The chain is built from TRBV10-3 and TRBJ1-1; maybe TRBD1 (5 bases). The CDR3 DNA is TGTGCCGCGGGGTCGCCCCCAGGGACTGAAGCTTTCTTT. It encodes CAAGSPPGTEAFF.